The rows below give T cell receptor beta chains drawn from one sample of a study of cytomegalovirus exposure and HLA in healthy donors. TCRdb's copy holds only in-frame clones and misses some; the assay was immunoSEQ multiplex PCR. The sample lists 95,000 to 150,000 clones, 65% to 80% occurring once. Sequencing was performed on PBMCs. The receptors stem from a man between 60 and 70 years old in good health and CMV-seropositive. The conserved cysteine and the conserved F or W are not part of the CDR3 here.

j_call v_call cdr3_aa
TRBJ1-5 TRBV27 ASSSTSGGGPQH
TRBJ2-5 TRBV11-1 ASSLPQGGETQY
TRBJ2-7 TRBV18 ASSPFLEQY
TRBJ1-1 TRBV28 ASSLPYTGVGTEAF
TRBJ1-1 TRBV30 AWSIRGLAEAF
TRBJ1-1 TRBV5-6 ASSVDSNTEAF
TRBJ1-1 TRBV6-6 ASSFQGNTEAF
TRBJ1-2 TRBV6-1 ASSVDRMNYGYT
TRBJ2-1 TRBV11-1 ASSSSREVYNEQF
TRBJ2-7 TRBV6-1 ASSTGTGLAYEQY
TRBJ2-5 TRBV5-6 ASSLDSETQY
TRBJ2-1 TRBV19 ASSIEGASYNEQF
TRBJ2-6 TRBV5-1 ASLDTSSGANVLT
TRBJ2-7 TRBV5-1 ASSLVAAQRTIYEQY
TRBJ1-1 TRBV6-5 ASKRGGEVTEAF
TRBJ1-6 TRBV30 AWTPPGTGSDSPLH
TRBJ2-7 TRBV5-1 ASSLTVSDRIFSEQY
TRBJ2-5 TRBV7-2 ASSQDIVETQY
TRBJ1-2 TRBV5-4 ASTGQGAGYGYT
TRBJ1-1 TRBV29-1 SALIWTGNTEAF
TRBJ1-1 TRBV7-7 ASSFGPNTEAF
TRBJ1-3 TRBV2 ASSGGQVLLNTIY
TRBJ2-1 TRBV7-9 ASSLTGSYNEQF
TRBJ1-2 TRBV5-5 ASSRIQLRTGGYSYT
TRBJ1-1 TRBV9 ASSVGSRGYTEAF
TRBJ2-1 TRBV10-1 ASSATAVREQF
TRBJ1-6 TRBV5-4 ASSLRTGLNSPLH
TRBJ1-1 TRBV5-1 ASSLAQGSTEAF
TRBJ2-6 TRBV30 AWTYHPGQSSGANVLT